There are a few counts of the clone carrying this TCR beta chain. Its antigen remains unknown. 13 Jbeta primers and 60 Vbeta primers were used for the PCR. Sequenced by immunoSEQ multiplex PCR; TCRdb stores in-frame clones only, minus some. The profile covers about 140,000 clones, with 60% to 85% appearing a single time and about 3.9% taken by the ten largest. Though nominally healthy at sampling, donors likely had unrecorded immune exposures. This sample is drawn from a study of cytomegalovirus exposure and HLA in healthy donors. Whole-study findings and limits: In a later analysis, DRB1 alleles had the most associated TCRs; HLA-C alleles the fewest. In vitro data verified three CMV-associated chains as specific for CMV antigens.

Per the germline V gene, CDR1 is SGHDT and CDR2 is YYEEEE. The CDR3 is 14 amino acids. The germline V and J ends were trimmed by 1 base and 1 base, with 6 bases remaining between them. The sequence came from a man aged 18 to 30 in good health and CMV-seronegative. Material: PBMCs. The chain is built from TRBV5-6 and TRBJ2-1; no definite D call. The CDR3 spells CASSLSISYNEQFF. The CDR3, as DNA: TGTGCCAGCAGCTTGTCCATTTCCTACAATGAGCAGTTCTTC.